This TCR beta chain comes out of a study of tumor-infiltrating lymphocytes in primary liver carcinoma. About the research overall: The patients, men and women alike, were aged 30 to 69 years. In every tissue type, samples returned a similar yield of roughly 3.5 to 8 million productive TCRbeta reads. The study, taken as a whole, reports: Reduced overlap was seen in tumor-adjacent and tumor-blood pairs versus tumor region pairs.

CDR3 size: 15 residues. Germline V gives CDR1 SGHDT, CDR2 YYEEEE. Concerning this clonotype itself: The antigen is not known. Germline is not matched at one junction end, which may reflect a read error.

A primer in the constant region served to generate TCR beta cDNA from roughly 450 ng of total RNA. Researchers made the TCR beta libraries by running three nested multiplex PCR rounds with slightly modified ARM-PCR. In the first two PCR rounds, TRBV1-TRBV30 forward primers were paired with a C-beta reverse primer, and each round lasted nine to ten cycles. Using its own MiXCR run on the multiplex PCR reads, TCRdb lists one record per CDR3 protein. The sample records roughly 200,000 distinct CDR3 sequences, around 81% being singletons. Co-extraction yielded RNA and DNA from about 20-30 mg of unsorted bulk tissue.

Sequenced material: tumor tissue from primary liver carcinoma. The rearrangement links TRBV5-6 to TRBJ1-5; D may be TRBD1 (6 bases). This TCR was recovered from a man aged 40-55 years with primary liver carcinoma and hepatitis B virus infection. CDR3 loop: CANSSTWGGDQPKYF. CDR3 in DNA: TGTGCCAACAGCTCTACTTGGGGGGGCGATCAGCCCAAGTATTTT.